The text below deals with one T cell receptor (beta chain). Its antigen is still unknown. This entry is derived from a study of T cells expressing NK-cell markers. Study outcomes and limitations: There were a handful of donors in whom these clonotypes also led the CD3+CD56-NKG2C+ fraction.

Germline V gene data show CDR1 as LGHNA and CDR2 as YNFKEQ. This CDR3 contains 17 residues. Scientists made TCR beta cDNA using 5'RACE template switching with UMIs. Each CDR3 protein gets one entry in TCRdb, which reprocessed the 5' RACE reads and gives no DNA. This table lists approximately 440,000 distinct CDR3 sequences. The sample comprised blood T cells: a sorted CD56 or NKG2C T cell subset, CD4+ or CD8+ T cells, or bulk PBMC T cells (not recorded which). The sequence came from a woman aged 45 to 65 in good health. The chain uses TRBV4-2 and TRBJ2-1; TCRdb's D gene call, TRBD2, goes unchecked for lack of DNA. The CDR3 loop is CASSQALTPSGGNEQFF.